The rows below give T cell receptor beta chains drawn from one sample of a study of cytotoxic CD8 clonotypes in ibrutinib-treated CLL. Here immunoSEQ multiplex PCR was the method, and the copy in TCRdb shows in-frame clones only, minus some. The table shows some 150,000 clones, with around three quarters occurring only once. The starting material was PBMCs, obtained after 12 months of ibrutinib treatment. Source of these receptors: a human donor with chronic lymphocytic leukemia. Both conserved end residues are part of each CDR3. D genes are given only for firm matches. Some rows mark clone size as missing; the rest say once, few, many or name a class of expanded clone.

clone size,J gene,D gene,V gene,CDR3 protein,CDR3 DNA
few,TRBJ2-1,TRBD1,TRBV12-5,CASGLETTRDRGLGEQFF,TGTGCTAGTGGTTTGGAAACCACCCGGGACAGGGGGCTTGGTGAGCAGTTCTTC
few,TRBJ2-3,NA,TRBV11-3,CASSLDRGDTQYF,TGTGCCAGCAGCTTAGATCGCGGGGATACGCAGTATTTT
NA,TRBJ2-7,NA,TRBV18,CASSPGAGREGRSYEQYF,TGTGCCAGCTCACCAGGGGCAGGACGAGAGGGCCGCTCCTACGAGCAGTACTTC
NA,TRBJ2-5,NA,TRBV5-5,CASSHWVVETQYF,TGTGCCAGCAGCCATTGGGTGGTGGAGACCCAGTACTTC
NA,TRBJ2-1,TRBD2,TRBV15,CATSRDESGRYRNEQFF,TGTGCCACCAGCAGAGATGAAAGCGGGAGGTACCGCAATGAGCAGTTCTTC
NA,TRBJ2-7,TRBD1,TRBV25-1,CASSEPGTGTYEQYF,TGTGCCAGCAGTGAACCCGGGACAGGAACCTACGAGCAGTACTTC
NA,TRBJ1-1,TRBD1,TRBV5-1,CASSLEGDRKAFF,TGCGCCAGCAGCTTGGAGGGGGACAGGAAAGCTTTCTTT
NA,TRBJ2-7,NA,TRBV7-2,CASSSGLYEQYF,TGTGCCAGCAGTTCCGGGCTTTACGAGCAGTACTTC
NA,TRBJ1-3,NA,TRBV18,CASSHSGGSSGNTIYF,TGTGCCAGCTCACATTCTGGGGGGTCCTCTGGAAACACCATATATTTT
NA,TRBJ2-1,NA,TRBV19,CASSIRDSYNEQFF,TGTGCCAGTAGTATCCGGGACTCCTACAATGAGCAGTTCTTC
NA,TRBJ2-5,NA,TRBV7-9,CASSSTQETQYF,TGTGCCAGCAGCTCCACGCAAGAGACCCAGTACTTC
few,TRBJ2-7,TRBD2,TRBV11-1,CASSFRLAREQYF,TGTGCCAGCAGCTTCAGACTAGCTCGGGAGCAGTACTTC
once,TRBJ2-2,NA,TRBV7-3,CASSHQRSSQTGELFF,TGTGCCAGCAGCCACCAAAGGAGCAGTCAAACCGGGGAGCTGTTTTTT
NA,TRBJ2-7,TRBD2,TRBV7-9,CASSQQGLGVYEQYF,TGTGCCAGCAGCCAACAGGGACTAGGGGTCTACGAGCAGTACTTC
NA,TRBJ2-5,NA,TRBV20-1,CSAGGGETQYF,TGCAGTGCTGGGGGCGGGGAGACCCAGTACTTC
NA,TRBJ1-6,NA,TRBV10-3,CAISHRDSPLHF,TGTGCCATCAGCCACAGGGATTCACCCCTCCACTTT
few,TRBJ1-3,TRBD1,TRBV5-6,CASSGTTGTGNTIYF,TGTGCCAGCAGCGGAACGACAGGGACAGGAAACACCATATATTTT
few,TRBJ2-5,NA,TRBV9,CASSGSAAGATQYF,TGTGCCAGCAGCGGATCAGCAGCCGGAGCGACCCAGTACTTC
few,TRBJ1-6,NA,TRBV4-1,CASSQESLVAHSPLHF,TGCGCCAGCAGCCAAGAATCCCTCGTGGCGCATTCACCCCTCCACTTT
NA,TRBJ1-2,NA,TRBV20-1,CSASRVRRYTF,TGCAGTGCTAGTAGGGTCAGACGCTACACCTTC
NA,TRBJ2-3,TRBD1,TRBV19,CASRGQGTGDTQYF,TGTGCCAGTCGGGGACAGGGGACTGGAGATACGCAGTATTTT
NA,TRBJ2-7,NA,TRBV5-4,CASSLESYEQYF,TGTGCCAGCAGCCTGGAATCCTACGAGCAGTACTTC
NA,TRBJ2-7,NA,TRBV5-8,CASSLVRGQKIPEQYF,TGTGCCAGCAGCTTGGTACGTGGACAGAAAATACCCGAGCAGTACTTC
NA,TRBJ2-7,TRBD2,TRBV28,CASRRTSGVYEQYF,TGTGCCAGCCGGCGGACTAGCGGGGTCTACGAGCAGTACTTC
few,TRBJ1-2,NA,TRBV19,CASSPRDYGYTF,TGTGCCAGTAGTCCCCGGGACTATGGCTACACCTTC
NA,TRBJ2-3,TRBD2,TRBV27,CASTDGGVGPYF,TGTGCCAGCACTGACGGGGGGGTTGGTCCGTATTTT
NA,TRBJ1-1,NA,TRBV7-2,CASSLVHTEAFF,TGTGCCAGCAGCTTAGTACACACTGAAGCTTTCTTT
once,TRBJ1-1,NA,TRBV7-9,CASSLSTTGYAFF,TGTGCCAGCAGCTTATCGACAACGGGTTATGCTTTCTTT
medium-sized,TRBJ1-4,NA,TRBV15,CATSRPQAYLNEKLFF,TGTGCCACCAGCAGACCGCAGGCGTATCTTAATGAAAAACTGTTTTTT
NA,TRBJ1-4,TRBD1,TRBV18,CASSATGGEKLFF,TGTGCCAGCTCGGCGACAGGGGGCGAAAAACTGTTTTTT
NA,TRBJ1-3,NA,TRBV15,CATSWNSGNTIYF,TGTGCCACCAGCTGGAACTCTGGAAACACCATATATTTT
NA,TRBJ2-7,NA,TRBV19,CASSINGQPLYEQYF,TGTGCCAGTAGTATAAACGGGCAGCCCCTCTACGAGCAGTACTTC
NA,TRBJ2-7,NA,TRBV6-5,CASRTLKRATYEQYF,TGTGCCAGCAGGACGCTAAAAAGGGCAACCTACGAGCAGTACTTC
NA,TRBJ1-4,NA,TRBV11-1,CASSSSGTHGEKLFF,TGTGCCAGCAGCTCCTCCGGGACACACGGCGAAAAACTGTTTTTT
NA,TRBJ1-1,NA,TRBV18,CASSPTADTEAFF,TGTGCCAGCTCACCCACAGCGGACACTGAAGCTTTCTTT
once,TRBJ2-2,TRBD2,TRBV19,CASSMGLAGGPTGELFF,TGTGCCAGTAGTATGGGACTAGCGGGAGGGCCGACCGGGGAGCTGTTTTTT
NA,TRBJ2-1,TRBD2,TRBV7-8,CASSLISVAGKNEQFF,TGTGCCAGCAGCTTAATTTCGGTAGCGGGAAAGAATGAGCAGTTCTTC
once,TRBJ2-3,TRBD2,TRBV4-2,CASSQGLADTQYF,TGTGCCAGCAGCCAAGGACTAGCGGATACGCAGTATTTT
many,TRBJ1-5,TRBD1,TRBV7-2,CASSLEQGLNQPQHF,TGTGCCAGCAGCTTGGAACAGGGGCTCAATCAGCCCCAGCATTTT
NA,TRBJ2-1,TRBD2,TRBV5-1,CASSTGVSGPGDEQFF,TGCGCCAGCAGCACAGGAGTTAGCGGGCCGGGGGATGAGCAGTTCTTC